A selection of T cell receptor beta chains follows, all from one sample in a study of identical twins. A single record per CDR3 protein comes from TCRdb applying MiXCR to the 5' RACE reads. Of roughly 500,000 distinct CDR3 sequences in the sample, roughly 21% were seen once. These same data were also listed under a study on T cells expressing NK-cell markers.

The sample was CD4+ T cells sorted from blood. These receptors came from a young woman in good health. Both conserved end residues are part of each CDR3. Fields, in order: J gene, V gene, D gene, clone size, CDR3 DNA, CDR3 protein. The D gene is left open where the match is weak. Not all rows give a size; the values are once, few, many and, for expanded clones, a class.

j_call: TRBJ2-7; v_call: TRBV2; d_call: -; clone_size: -; cdr3_nt: TGTGCCAGCGCGGACGGGGGACCCTACGAGCAGTACTTC; cdr3_aa: CASADGGPYEQYF
j_call: TRBJ2-1; v_call: TRBV12-3/TRBV12-4; d_call: TRBD2; clone_size: -; cdr3_nt: TGTGCCAGCAGCCTGGGACTAGCGGGGCCGAATGAGCAGTTCTTC; cdr3_aa: CASSLGLAGPNEQFF
j_call: TRBJ1-1; v_call: TRBV18; d_call: -; clone_size: -; cdr3_nt: TGTGCCAGCTCACTGTCTGGCAGCTTGAACACTGAAGCTTTCTTT; cdr3_aa: CASSLSGSLNTEAFF
j_call: TRBJ1-2; v_call: TRBV12-3/TRBV12-4; d_call: TRBD1; clone_size: few; cdr3_nt: TGTGCCAGCAGTTCCGGGGACAGGGCGGACTACACCTTC; cdr3_aa: CASSSGDRADYTF
j_call: TRBJ2-1; v_call: TRBV6-5; d_call: -; clone_size: few; cdr3_nt: TGTGCCAGCAGTTACTCTTCCCAGGGGTCGAATGAGCAGTTCTTC; cdr3_aa: CASSYSSQGSNEQFF
j_call: TRBJ1-5; v_call: TRBV5-1; d_call: -; clone_size: -; cdr3_nt: TGCGCCAGCAGCCTGGCAGGTTCTCGACAGCCCCAGCATTTT; cdr3_aa: CASSLAGSRQPQHF
j_call: TRBJ2-7; v_call: TRBV6-1; d_call: TRBD2; clone_size: -; cdr3_nt: TGTGCCAGCAGTCTATTGGGGCTAGCGGGGGGTTACGAGCAGTACTTC; cdr3_aa: CASSLLGLAGGYEQYF
j_call: TRBJ2-5; v_call: TRBV9; d_call: -; clone_size: few; cdr3_nt: TGTGCCAGCAGCGTTACCTTAAGCTGGGAGACCCAGTACTTC; cdr3_aa: CASSVTLSWETQYF
j_call: TRBJ2-1; v_call: TRBV7-3; d_call: TRBD2; clone_size: -; cdr3_nt: TGTGCCAGCAGGGAGTCGGGGACTAGAAGTGAGCAGTTCTTC; cdr3_aa: CASRESGTRSEQFF
j_call: TRBJ2-1; v_call: TRBV20-1; d_call: TRBD1; clone_size: few; cdr3_nt: TGCAGTGCTAGGGGCCCGCAGGGGGCCTACAATGAGCAGTTCTTC; cdr3_aa: CSARGPQGAYNEQFF
j_call: TRBJ1-5; v_call: TRBV15; d_call: -; clone_size: few; cdr3_nt: TGTGCCACCAGCAGGCAATTGAATAGCAATCAGCCCCAGCATTTT; cdr3_aa: CATSRQLNSNQPQHF
j_call: TRBJ2-1; v_call: TRBV13; d_call: -; clone_size: many; cdr3_nt: TGTGCCAGCAGCTTGGGGAGGCCCAATGAGCAGTTCTTC; cdr3_aa: CASSLGRPNEQFF
j_call: TRBJ2-1; v_call: TRBV6-4; d_call: TRBD2; clone_size: -; cdr3_nt: TGTGCCAGCAGCCGTGGACTAGCGGGCTTCTATGAGCAGTTCTTC; cdr3_aa: CASSRGLAGFYEQFF
j_call: TRBJ1-5; v_call: TRBV20-1; d_call: -; clone_size: few; cdr3_nt: TGCAGTGCGAGTCGGGACATCAATCAGCCCCAGCATTTT; cdr3_aa: CSASRDINQPQHF
j_call: TRBJ2-3; v_call: TRBV20-1; d_call: -; clone_size: few; cdr3_nt: TGCAGTGGAATGGGGGGCACAGATACGCAGTATTTT; cdr3_aa: CSGMGGTDTQYF
j_call: TRBJ1-2; v_call: TRBV12-3/TRBV12-4; d_call: -; clone_size: few; cdr3_nt: TGTGCCAGCAGCACGAGTTGGGGCCTCTATGGCTACACCTTC; cdr3_aa: CASSTSWGLYGYTF
j_call: TRBJ2-1; v_call: TRBV29-1; d_call: TRBD1; clone_size: -; cdr3_nt: TGCAGCGTCCGGACAGGGGGGACGCCTAGGGAGCAGTTCTTC; cdr3_aa: CSVRTGGTPREQFF
j_call: TRBJ2-1; v_call: TRBV10-3; d_call: -; clone_size: -; cdr3_nt: TGTGCCATCAGTGAGCCGGCCGGAACCGGGACTAGGGGGCATGAGCAGTTCTTC; cdr3_aa: CAISEPAGTGTRGHEQFF
j_call: TRBJ2-2; v_call: TRBV6-5; d_call: -; clone_size: few; cdr3_nt: TGTGCCAGCAGTTACTACGCATCAGGGGCCGGGGAGCTGTTTTTT; cdr3_aa: CASSYYASGAGELFF
j_call: TRBJ1-6; v_call: TRBV19; d_call: -; clone_size: -; cdr3_nt: TGTGCCACGAAAGGCGGGGTGAATAATTCACCCCTCCACTTT; cdr3_aa: CATKGGVNNSPLHF
j_call: TRBJ1-2; v_call: TRBV21-1; d_call: -; clone_size: -; cdr3_nt: TGTGCCAGCAGCAAAGCCAGGGGCCTCTATGGCTACACCTTC; cdr3_aa: CASSKARGLYGYTF
j_call: TRBJ2-7; v_call: TRBV10-3; d_call: -; clone_size: few; cdr3_nt: TGTGCCATCAGTTGGGCAGAGAAAGGGGAGCAGTACTTC; cdr3_aa: CAISWAEKGEQYF
j_call: TRBJ2-1; v_call: TRBV7-2; d_call: TRBD2; clone_size: few; cdr3_nt: TGTGCCAGCAGCCCTAGCGGGGGGCCAATCAATGAGCAGTTCTTC; cdr3_aa: CASSPSGGPINEQFF
j_call: TRBJ2-2; v_call: TRBV9; d_call: TRBD2; clone_size: -; cdr3_nt: TGTGCCAGCAGACCTGCGGGAGGGCCTAGCGGCGGGGAGCTGTTTTTT; cdr3_aa: CASRPAGGPSGGELFF
j_call: TRBJ2-3; v_call: TRBV11-2; d_call: TRBD1; clone_size: few; cdr3_nt: TGTGCCAGCAGCAAAACTTTACAGGGGGCCGGCACAGATACGCAGTATTTT; cdr3_aa: CASSKTLQGAGTDTQYF
j_call: TRBJ2-3; v_call: TRBV6-1; d_call: TRBD2; clone_size: -; cdr3_nt: TGTGCCAGCAGACCCAGGACTAGCGGGAGGGATACGCAGTATTTT; cdr3_aa: CASRPRTSGRDTQYF
j_call: TRBJ2-7; v_call: TRBV20-1; d_call: -; clone_size: few; cdr3_nt: TGCAGTGCTGGGATGGACCCCTACGAGCAGTACTTC; cdr3_aa: CSAGMDPYEQYF
j_call: TRBJ2-1; v_call: TRBV7-2; d_call: -; clone_size: -; cdr3_nt: TGTGCCAGCAGCTTAGTCAGCGGTAGCCTCTTCAATGAGCAGTTCTTC; cdr3_aa: CASSLVSGSLFNEQFF